These T cell receptor beta chains were read from a single sample in a study of blood T cell repertoires in COVID-19. Assay: immunoSEQ multiplex PCR; the TCRdb copy retains only in-frame clones and omits some. Among some 100,000 clones listed, 80% to 90% were seen once. Sequences were obtained from peripheral blood. The source is a human donor in a cohort sampled during active COVID-19. CDR3s include the opening cysteine and the closing phenylalanine or tryptophan. The order of the fields is D gene, V gene, J gene, clone size, CDR3 DNA, CDR3 protein. D genes are given only for firm matches. Expanded clones are given a class, and other clones once, few, many or no size at all.

d_call: TRBD2; v_call: TRBV28; j_call: TRBJ2-5; clone_size: NA; cdr3_nt: TGTGCCAGCAGTTTAAAAGCGGGGCAAGAGACCCAGTACTTC; cdr3_aa: CASSLKAGQETQYF
d_call: NA; v_call: TRBV6-5; j_call: TRBJ2-7; clone_size: NA; cdr3_nt: TGTGCCAGCAGTTACGTGGACGCGGGGTCGGAGCAGTACTTC; cdr3_aa: CASSYVDAGSEQYF
d_call: TRBD1; v_call: TRBV5-8; j_call: TRBJ1-1; clone_size: NA; cdr3_nt: TGTGCCAGTCGGGACAGGAGGTCGGCTTTCTTT; cdr3_aa: CASRDRRSAFF
d_call: NA; v_call: TRBV5-1; j_call: TRBJ1-6; clone_size: NA; cdr3_nt: TGCGCCAGCAGCTTTTCTCAGGGTTATTCACCCCTCCACTTT; cdr3_aa: CASSFSQGYSPLHF
d_call: NA; v_call: TRBV27; j_call: TRBJ1-2; clone_size: NA; cdr3_nt: TGTGCCAGCAGTTTAACAGGGTACTATGGCTACACCTTC; cdr3_aa: CASSLTGYYGYTF
d_call: NA; v_call: TRBV12-3/TRBV12-4; j_call: TRBJ1-2; clone_size: NA; cdr3_nt: TGTGCCAGCAGTCACGATGTCCTGCAGGACTACACCTTC; cdr3_aa: CASSHDVLQDYTF
d_call: TRBD2; v_call: TRBV3-1/TRBV3-2; j_call: TRBJ2-1; clone_size: NA; cdr3_nt: TGTGCCAGCAGCCCCAGTGTGCTAGCGGGAGACAATGAGCAGTTCTTC; cdr3_aa: CASSPSVLAGDNEQFF
d_call: NA; v_call: TRBV20-1; j_call: TRBJ2-5; clone_size: NA; cdr3_nt: TGCAGTGCTAGTGCGGAGACCCAGTACTTC; cdr3_aa: CSASAETQYF
d_call: NA; v_call: TRBV7-7; j_call: TRBJ1-4; clone_size: NA; cdr3_nt: TGTGCTAGCAGCCGAGATGAGGGCGAAAAACTGTTTTTT; cdr3_aa: CASSRDEGEKLFF
d_call: NA; v_call: TRBV7-2; j_call: TRBJ1-3; clone_size: many; cdr3_nt: TGTGCCAGCAGCACCGGGAGTCCTGGAAACACCATATATTTT; cdr3_aa: CASSTGSPGNTIYF
d_call: TRBD2; v_call: TRBV5-4; j_call: TRBJ2-3; clone_size: once; cdr3_nt: TGTGCCAGCAGCGGGACTAGCGGGATCACAGATACGCAGTATTTT; cdr3_aa: CASSGTSGITDTQYF
d_call: NA; v_call: TRBV28; j_call: TRBJ2-6; clone_size: few; cdr3_nt: TGTGCCAGCAGCTCACATGGCCCCAGCTCTGGGGCCAACGTCCTGACTTTC; cdr3_aa: CASSSHGPSSGANVLTF
d_call: NA; v_call: TRBV30; j_call: TRBJ2-3; clone_size: NA; cdr3_nt: TGTGCCTGGAGTCGGGGGTTCACAGATACGCAGTATTTT; cdr3_aa: CAWSRGFTDTQYF
d_call: TRBD1; v_call: TRBV6-1; j_call: TRBJ2-7; clone_size: NA; cdr3_nt: TGTGCCAGCAGTGAATATCGACAGGGAAGGACCTACGAGCAGTACTTC; cdr3_aa: CASSEYRQGRTYEQYF
d_call: NA; v_call: TRBV11-1; j_call: TRBJ1-5; clone_size: few; cdr3_nt: TGTGCCAGCAGCTTAGGACACAATCAGCCCCAGCATTTT; cdr3_aa: CASSLGHNQPQHF
d_call: NA; v_call: TRBV7-2; j_call: TRBJ1-1; clone_size: NA; cdr3_nt: TGTGCCAGCAGCTTTAACAGGGCAAATGAAGCTTTCTTT; cdr3_aa: CASSFNRANEAFF
d_call: TRBD1; v_call: TRBV27; j_call: TRBJ2-2; clone_size: NA; cdr3_nt: TGTGCCAGCAGTTTCCGACAGGGAAGAACCGGGGAGCTGTTTTTT; cdr3_aa: CASSFRQGRTGELFF
d_call: NA; v_call: TRBV12-3/TRBV12-4; j_call: TRBJ2-5; clone_size: NA; cdr3_nt: TGTGCCAGCAGTTCGGTTGCCGGGTCCCCGAGGTACTTC; cdr3_aa: CASSSVAGSPRYF
d_call: NA; v_call: TRBV6-5; j_call: TRBJ2-5; clone_size: NA; cdr3_nt: TGTGCCAGCAGCCACCGAGGGGGACAAGAGACCCAGTACTTC; cdr3_aa: CASSHRGGQETQYF
d_call: NA; v_call: TRBV11-3; j_call: TRBJ1-2; clone_size: NA; cdr3_nt: TGTGCCAGCAGCTTAACAAGTAACTATGGCTACACCTTC; cdr3_aa: CASSLTSNYGYTF
d_call: TRBD1; v_call: TRBV19; j_call: TRBJ1-1; clone_size: NA; cdr3_nt: TGTGCCAGTAAACCGGGACAGGGGCACACTGAAGCTTTCTTT; cdr3_aa: CASKPGQGHTEAFF
d_call: TRBD1; v_call: TRBV3-1/TRBV3-2; j_call: TRBJ1-2; clone_size: NA; cdr3_nt: TGTGCCAGCAGCCAGTCTTTGACAGGGGCAAACTATGGCTACACCTTC; cdr3_aa: CASSQSLTGANYGYTF
d_call: TRBD2; v_call: TRBV18; j_call: TRBJ2-1; clone_size: NA; cdr3_nt: TGTGCCAGCTCACCAGCCGGGACTAGCGGGAGTACCAATGAGCAGTTCTTC; cdr3_aa: CASSPAGTSGSTNEQFF
d_call: NA; v_call: TRBV7-3; j_call: TRBJ2-1; clone_size: NA; cdr3_nt: TGTGCCAGCAGCTTAGGTGGGGGGACGGATGAGCAGTTCTTC; cdr3_aa: CASSLGGGTDEQFF
d_call: NA; v_call: TRBV18; j_call: TRBJ2-4; clone_size: NA; cdr3_nt: TGTGCCAGCTCACCCGGGACAATCCGGGCCAAAAACATTCAGTACTTC; cdr3_aa: CASSPGTIRAKNIQYF
d_call: TRBD2; v_call: TRBV27; j_call: TRBJ2-3; clone_size: NA; cdr3_nt: TGTGCCAGCAGTTTTTCCGGACTAGCGGGAGGTGTAACAGATACGCAGTATTTT; cdr3_aa: CASSFSGLAGGVTDTQYF
d_call: NA; v_call: TRBV20-1; j_call: TRBJ2-7; clone_size: NA; cdr3_nt: TGCAGTGCTAGACAGGCCTACGAGCAGTACTTC; cdr3_aa: CSARQAYEQYF